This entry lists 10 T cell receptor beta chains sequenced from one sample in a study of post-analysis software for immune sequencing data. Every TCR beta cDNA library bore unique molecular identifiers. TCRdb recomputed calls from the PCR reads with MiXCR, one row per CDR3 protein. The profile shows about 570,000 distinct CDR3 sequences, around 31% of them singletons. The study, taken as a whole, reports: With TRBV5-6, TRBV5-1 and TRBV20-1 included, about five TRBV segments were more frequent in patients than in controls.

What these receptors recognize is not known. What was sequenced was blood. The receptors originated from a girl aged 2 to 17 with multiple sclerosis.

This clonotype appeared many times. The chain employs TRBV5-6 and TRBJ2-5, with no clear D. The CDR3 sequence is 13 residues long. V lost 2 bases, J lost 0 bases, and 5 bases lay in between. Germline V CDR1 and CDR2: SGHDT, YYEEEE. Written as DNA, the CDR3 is TGTGCCAGCAGCTTCTTGTACCAAGAGACCCAGTACTTC. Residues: CASSFLYQETQYF.

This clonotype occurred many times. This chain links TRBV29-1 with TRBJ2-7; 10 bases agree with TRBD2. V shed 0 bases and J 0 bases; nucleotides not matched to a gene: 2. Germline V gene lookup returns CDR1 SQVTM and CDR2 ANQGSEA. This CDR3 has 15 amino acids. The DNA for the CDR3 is TGCAGCGTTGAAGATTGGACTAGCGGCTCCTACGAGCAGTACTTC. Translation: CSVEDWTSGSYEQYF.

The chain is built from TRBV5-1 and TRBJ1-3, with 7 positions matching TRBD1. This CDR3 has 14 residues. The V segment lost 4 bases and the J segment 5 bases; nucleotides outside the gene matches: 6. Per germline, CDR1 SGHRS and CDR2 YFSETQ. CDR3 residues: CASSQGQPRNTIYF. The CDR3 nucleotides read TGCGCCAGCAGCCAGGGACAGCCAAGAAACACCATATATTTT.

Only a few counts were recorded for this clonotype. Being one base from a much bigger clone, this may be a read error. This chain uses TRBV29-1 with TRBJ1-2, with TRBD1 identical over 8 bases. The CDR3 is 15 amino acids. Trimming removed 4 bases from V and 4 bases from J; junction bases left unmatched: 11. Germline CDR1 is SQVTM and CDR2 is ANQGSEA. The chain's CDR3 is CSVAAGGSAGYGYTF. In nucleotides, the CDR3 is TGCAGCGTTGCGGCAGGGGGCAGCGCGGGCTATGGCTACACCTTC.

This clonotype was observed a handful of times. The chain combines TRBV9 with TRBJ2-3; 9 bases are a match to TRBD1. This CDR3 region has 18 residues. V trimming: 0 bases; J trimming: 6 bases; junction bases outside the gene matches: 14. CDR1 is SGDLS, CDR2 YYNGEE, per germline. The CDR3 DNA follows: TGTGCCAGCAGCGTAGGGCCCATGGGGACAGGGCGCATGGATACGCAGTATTTT. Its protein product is CASSVGPMGTGRMDTQYF.

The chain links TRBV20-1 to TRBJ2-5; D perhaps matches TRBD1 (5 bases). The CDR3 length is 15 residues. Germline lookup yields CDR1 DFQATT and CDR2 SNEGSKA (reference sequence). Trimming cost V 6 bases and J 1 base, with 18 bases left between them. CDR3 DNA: TGCAGTGCCCGCCGACAGCTTGCTCTCCAAGAGACCCAGTACTTC. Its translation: CSARRQLALQETQYF.

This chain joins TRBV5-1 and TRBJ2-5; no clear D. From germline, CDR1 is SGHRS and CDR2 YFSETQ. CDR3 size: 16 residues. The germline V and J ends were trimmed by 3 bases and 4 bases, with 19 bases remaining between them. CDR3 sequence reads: CASSSTFDLNVETQYF. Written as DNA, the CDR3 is TGCGCCAGCAGCTCAACCTTCGACCTGAACGTAGAGACCCAGTACTTC.

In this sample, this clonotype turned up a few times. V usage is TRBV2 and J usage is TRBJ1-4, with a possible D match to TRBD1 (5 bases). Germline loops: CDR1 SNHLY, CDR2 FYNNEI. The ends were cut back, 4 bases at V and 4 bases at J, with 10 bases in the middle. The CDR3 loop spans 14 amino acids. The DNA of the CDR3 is TGTGCCAGCAGTGTTTGGGGACTTAATGAAAAACTGTTTTTT. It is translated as CASSVWGLNEKLFF.

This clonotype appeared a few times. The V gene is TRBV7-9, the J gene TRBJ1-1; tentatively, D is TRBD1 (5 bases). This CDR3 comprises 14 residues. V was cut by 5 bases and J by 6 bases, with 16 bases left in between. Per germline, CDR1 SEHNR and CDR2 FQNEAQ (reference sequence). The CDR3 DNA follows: TGTGCCAGCAGCCCCCGAGGGGTAGGAGCTGAAGCTTTCTTT. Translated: CASSPRGVGAEAFF. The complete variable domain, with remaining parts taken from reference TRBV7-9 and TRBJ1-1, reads DTGVSQNPRHKITKRGQNVTFRCDPISEHNRLYWYRQTLGQGPEFLTYFQNEAQLEKSRLLSDRFSAERPKGSFSTLEIQRTEQGDSAMYLCASSPRGVGAEAFFGQGTRLTVV.

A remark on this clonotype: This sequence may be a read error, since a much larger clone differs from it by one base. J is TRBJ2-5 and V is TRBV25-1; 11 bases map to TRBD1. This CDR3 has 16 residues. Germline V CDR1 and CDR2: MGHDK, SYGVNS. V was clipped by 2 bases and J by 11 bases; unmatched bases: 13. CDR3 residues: CASSEERGQGDRGQYF. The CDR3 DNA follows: TGTGCCAGCAGTGAAGAGAGGGGACAGGGGGATCGCGGGCAGTACTTC.